The 3 T cell receptor beta chains listed next were all sequenced from one sample in a study of T cell responses to AZD1222 COVID-19 vaccine. Clones were sequenced by immunoSEQ multiplex PCR, and TCRdb holds only the in-frame ones, with some missing. The sample consists of approximately 100,000 clones, around nine tenths of them appearing once. The sample here was peripheral blood, taken on day 0 of AZD1222 vaccination. The receptor set was obtained from an adult in good health.

This clone was seen only once. The rearrangement uses TRBV5-8 and TRBJ2-2; 7 bases agree with TRBD1. This CDR3 is built from 17 residues. V was pared by 0 bases and J by 2 bases, with 7 bases of the junction left unmatched. Per the germline V gene, CDR1 is SGHTS and CDR2 is YDEGEE. The CDR3 is CASSLGSGTVNTGELFF. The CDR3 DNA follows: TGTGCCAGCAGCTTGGGTTCCGGGACAGTAAACACCGGGGAGCTGTTTTTT.

The V call is TRBV15, the J call TRBJ1-6, with a possible D match to TRBD1 (6 bases). Germline CDR1 is LNHNV and CDR2 is YYDKDF (reference sequence). V dropped 5 bases and J dropped 9 bases, with 11 bases sitting between them. There are 13 residues in the CDR3. The CDR3 coding sequence is TGTGCCACCAGCGGGAACAGGGTTTCACCCCTCCACTTT. It encodes CATSGNRVSPLHF.

The chain employs TRBV27 and TRBJ1-3; D uncertain. Per the germline V gene, CDR1 is MNHEY and CDR2 is SMNVEV (reference sequence). This CDR3 has 17 residues. V was clipped by 6 bases and J by 2 bases, with 20 bases between them. Here the CDR3 DNA reads TGTGCCAGCAGCCCAAATAAGGGCAGTTTAGCTGGAAACACCATATATTTT. Its protein product is CASSPNKGSLAGNTIYF.